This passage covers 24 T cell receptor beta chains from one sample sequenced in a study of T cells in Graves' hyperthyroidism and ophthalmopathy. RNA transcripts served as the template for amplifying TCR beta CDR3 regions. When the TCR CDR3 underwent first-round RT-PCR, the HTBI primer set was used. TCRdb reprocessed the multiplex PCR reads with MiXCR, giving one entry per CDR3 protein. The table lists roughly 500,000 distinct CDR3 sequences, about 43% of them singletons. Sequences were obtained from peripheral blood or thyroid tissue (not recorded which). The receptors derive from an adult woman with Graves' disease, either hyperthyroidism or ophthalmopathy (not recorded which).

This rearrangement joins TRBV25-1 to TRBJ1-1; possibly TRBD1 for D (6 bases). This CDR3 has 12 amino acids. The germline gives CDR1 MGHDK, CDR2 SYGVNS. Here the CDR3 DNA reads TGTGCTAGAGCAGGGGTCAACACTGAAGCTTTCTTT. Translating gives CARAGVNTEAFF.

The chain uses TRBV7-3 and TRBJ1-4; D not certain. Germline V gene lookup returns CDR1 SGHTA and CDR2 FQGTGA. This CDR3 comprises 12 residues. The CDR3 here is CVGSLADEKLFF. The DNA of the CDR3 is TGTGTTGGCAGCTTAGCAGATGAAAAACTGTTTTTT.

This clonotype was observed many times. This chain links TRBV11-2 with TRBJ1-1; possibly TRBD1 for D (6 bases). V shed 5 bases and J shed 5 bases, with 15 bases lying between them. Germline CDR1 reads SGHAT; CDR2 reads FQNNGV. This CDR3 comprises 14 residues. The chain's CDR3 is CASSQTGLFTEAFF. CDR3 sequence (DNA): TGTGCCAGCAGCCAAACAGGGTTGTTTACTGAAGCTTTCTTT.

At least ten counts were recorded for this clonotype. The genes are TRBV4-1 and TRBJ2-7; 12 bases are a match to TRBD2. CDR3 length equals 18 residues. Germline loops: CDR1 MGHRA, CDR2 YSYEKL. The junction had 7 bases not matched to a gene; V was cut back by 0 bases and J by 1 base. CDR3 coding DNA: TGCGCCAGCAGCCAAGATTGGAGACTAGCGGGAGTGTCCTACGAGCAGTACTTC. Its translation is CASSQDWRLAGVSYEQYF.

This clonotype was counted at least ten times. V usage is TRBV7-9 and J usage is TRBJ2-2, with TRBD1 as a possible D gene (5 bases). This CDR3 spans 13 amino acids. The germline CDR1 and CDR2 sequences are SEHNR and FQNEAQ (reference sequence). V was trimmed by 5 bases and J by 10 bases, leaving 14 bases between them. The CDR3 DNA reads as TGTGCCAGCAGCCACAGTCAGGGTCCGGAGCTGTTTTTT. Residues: CASSHSQGPELFF.

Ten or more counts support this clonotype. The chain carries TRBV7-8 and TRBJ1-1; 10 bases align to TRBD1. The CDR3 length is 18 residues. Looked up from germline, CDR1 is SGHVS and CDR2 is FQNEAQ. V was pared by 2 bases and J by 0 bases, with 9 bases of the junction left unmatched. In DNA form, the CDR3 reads TGTGCCAGCAGCTTACCCCGGGAGACAGGGGGCGTGAACACTGAAGCTTTCTTT. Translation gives CASSLPRETGGVNTEAFF.

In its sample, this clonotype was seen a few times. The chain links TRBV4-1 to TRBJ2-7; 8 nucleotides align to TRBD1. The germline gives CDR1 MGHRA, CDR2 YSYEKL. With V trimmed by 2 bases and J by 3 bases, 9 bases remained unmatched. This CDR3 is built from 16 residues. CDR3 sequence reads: CASSQKDRVVFYEQYF. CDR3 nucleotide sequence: TGCGCCAGCAGCCAAAAGGACAGGGTCGTATTCTACGAGCAGTACTTC.

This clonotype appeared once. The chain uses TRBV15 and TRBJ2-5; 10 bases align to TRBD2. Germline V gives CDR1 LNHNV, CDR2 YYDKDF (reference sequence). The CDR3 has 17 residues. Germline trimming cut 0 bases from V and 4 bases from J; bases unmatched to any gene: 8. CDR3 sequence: CATSRDGPSGSGETQYF. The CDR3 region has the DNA TGTGCCACCAGCAGAGATGGGCCTAGCGGGAGTGGAGAGACCCAGTACTTC.

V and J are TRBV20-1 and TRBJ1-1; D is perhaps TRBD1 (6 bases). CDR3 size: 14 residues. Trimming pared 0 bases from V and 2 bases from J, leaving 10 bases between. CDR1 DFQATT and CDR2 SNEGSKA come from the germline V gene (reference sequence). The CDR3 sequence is CSARDGGGNTEAFF. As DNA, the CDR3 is TGCAGTGCTAGAGATGGGGGCGGTAACACTGAAGCTTTCTTT.

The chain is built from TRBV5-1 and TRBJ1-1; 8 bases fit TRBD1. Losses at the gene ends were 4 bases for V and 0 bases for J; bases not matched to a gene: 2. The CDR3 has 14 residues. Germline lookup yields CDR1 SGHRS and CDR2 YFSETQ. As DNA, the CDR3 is TGCGCCAGCAGCCGGGACAGGATGAACACTGAAGCTTTCTTT. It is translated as CASSRDRMNTEAFF.

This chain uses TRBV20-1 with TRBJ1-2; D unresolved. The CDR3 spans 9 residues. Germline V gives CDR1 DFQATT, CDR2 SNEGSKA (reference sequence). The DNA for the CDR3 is TGCAGCGACCCCCAGGGCTACACCTTC. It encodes CSDPQGYTF.

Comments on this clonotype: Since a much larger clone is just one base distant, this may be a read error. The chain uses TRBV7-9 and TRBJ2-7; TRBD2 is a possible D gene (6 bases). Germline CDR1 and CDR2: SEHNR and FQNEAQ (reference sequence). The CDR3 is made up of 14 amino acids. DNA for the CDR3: TGTGCCAGCAGCTTGGGTGCAACCACGGGAGAGCAGCACTTC. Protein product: CASSLGATTGEQHF.

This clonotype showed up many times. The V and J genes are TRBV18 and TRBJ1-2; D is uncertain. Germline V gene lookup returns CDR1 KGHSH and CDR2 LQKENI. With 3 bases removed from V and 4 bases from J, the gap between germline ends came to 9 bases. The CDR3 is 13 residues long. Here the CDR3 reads CASSPGSAYGYTF. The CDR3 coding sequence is TGTGCCAGCTCACCCGGGTCAGCCTATGGCTACACCTTC.

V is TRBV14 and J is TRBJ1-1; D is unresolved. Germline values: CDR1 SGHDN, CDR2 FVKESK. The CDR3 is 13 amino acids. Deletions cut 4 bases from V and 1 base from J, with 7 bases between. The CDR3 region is CASSPRWNTEAFF. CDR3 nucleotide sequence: TGTGCCAGCAGCCCTAGGTGGAACACTGAAGCTTTCTTT.

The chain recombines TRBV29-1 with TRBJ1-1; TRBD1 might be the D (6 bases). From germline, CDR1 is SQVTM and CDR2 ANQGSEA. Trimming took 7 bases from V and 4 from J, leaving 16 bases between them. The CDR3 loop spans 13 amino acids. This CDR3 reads CSARKQGTTEAFF. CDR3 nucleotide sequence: TGCAGCGCTCGGAAACAGGGCACCACTGAAGCTTTCTTT.

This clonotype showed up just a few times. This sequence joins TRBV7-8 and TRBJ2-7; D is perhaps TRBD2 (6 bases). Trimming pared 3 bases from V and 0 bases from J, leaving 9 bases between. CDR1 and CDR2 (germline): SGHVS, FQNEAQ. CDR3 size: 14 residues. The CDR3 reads CASSFLATSYEQYF. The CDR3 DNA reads TGTGCCAGCAGCTTTCTAGCGACCTCCTACGAGCAGTACTTC.

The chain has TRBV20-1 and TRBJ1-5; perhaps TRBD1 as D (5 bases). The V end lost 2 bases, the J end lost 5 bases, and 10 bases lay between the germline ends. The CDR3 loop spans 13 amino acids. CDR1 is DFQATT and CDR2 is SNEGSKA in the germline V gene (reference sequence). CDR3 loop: CSARWGIDQPQHF. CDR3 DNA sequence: TGCAGTGCTAGATGGGGGATCGATCAGCCCCAGCATTTT.

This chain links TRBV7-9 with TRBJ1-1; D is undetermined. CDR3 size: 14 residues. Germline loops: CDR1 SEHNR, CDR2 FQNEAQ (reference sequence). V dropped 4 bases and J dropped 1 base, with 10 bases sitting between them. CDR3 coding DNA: TGTGCCAGCAGCTCCGGTGGCACGAACACTGAAGCTTTCTTT. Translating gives CASSSGGTNTEAFF.

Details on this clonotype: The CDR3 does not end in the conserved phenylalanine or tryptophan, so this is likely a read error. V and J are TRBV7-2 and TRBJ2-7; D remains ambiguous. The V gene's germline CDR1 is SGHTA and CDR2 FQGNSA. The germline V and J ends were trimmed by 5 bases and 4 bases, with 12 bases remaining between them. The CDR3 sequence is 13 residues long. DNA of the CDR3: TGTGCCAGCAGCCCCCCCGGAATATACGAGCAGTACCTC. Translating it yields CASSPPGIYEQYL.

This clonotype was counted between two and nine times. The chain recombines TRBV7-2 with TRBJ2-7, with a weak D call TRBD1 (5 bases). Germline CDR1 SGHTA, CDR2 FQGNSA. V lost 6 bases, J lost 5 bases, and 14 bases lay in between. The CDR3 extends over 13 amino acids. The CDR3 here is CASSPARGDEQYF. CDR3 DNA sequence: TGTGCCAGCAGTCCTGCAAGGGGCGACGAGCAGTACTTC. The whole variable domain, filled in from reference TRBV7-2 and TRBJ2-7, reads GAGVSQSPSNKVTEKGKDVELRCDPISGHTALYWYRQSLGQGLEFLIYFQGNSAPDKSGLPSDRFSAERTGGSVSTLTIQRTQQEDSAVYLCASSPARGDEQYFGPGTRLTVT.

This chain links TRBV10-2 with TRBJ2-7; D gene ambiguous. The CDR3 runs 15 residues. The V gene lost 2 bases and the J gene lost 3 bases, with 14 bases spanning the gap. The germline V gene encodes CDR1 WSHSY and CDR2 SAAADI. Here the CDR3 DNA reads TGCGCCAGCAGTGAGAGTCCGAACATCGTCTACGAGCAGTACTTC. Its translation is CASSESPNIVYEQYF.

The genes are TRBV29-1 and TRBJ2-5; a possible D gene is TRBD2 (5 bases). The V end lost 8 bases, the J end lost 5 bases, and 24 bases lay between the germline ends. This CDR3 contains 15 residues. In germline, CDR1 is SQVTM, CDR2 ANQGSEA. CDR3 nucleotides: TGCAGCCTCCCCGCGAGGGAAGCCCGCCGGGAGACCCAGTACTTC. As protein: CSLPAREARRETQYF.

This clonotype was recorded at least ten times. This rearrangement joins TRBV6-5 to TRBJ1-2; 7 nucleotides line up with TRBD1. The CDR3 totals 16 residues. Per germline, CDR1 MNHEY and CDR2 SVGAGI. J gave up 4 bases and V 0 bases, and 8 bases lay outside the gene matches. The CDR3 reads CASSYSNRGRVYGYTF. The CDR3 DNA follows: TGTGCCAGCAGTTACTCGAATAGGGGGCGCGTCTATGGCTACACCTTC.

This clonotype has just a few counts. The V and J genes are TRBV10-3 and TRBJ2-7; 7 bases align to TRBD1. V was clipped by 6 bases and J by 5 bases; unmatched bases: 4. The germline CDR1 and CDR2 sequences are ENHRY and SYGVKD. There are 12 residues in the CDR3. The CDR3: CAIREDRDEQYF. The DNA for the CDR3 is TGTGCCATCAGAGAAGACAGGGACGAGCAGTACTTC.